The 26 T cell receptor beta chains reported below all come from one sample, sequenced in a study of T cells in Graves' hyperthyroidism and ophthalmopathy (dated by TCRdb to about 2019). Libraries were built with multiplex PCR. The sequencing machine was an Illumina HiSeq 2000. TCR beta CDR3 regions were amplified from RNA transcripts. For the first round of RT-PCR on the TCR CDR3, the HTBI primer set was used together with the Qiagen OneStep RT-PCR kit. The public sequencing data were trimmed at Q25 with fastp and processed into clonotypes with MiXCR by TCRdb, which kept only in-frame beta chains. Rows matching on CDR3 protein sequence are summarized as one entry with the most common DNA and genes. Within this sample are about 300,000 distinct CDR3 sequences, with roughly a fifth of them counted one time only. About 35% of the sample belongs to the ten largest clones. The sample comprised blood. The source of these receptors is a man aged 45-65 years with Graves' ophthalmopathy.

This chain connects TRBV15 to TRBJ2-6; 8 nucleotides align to TRBD1. CDR3 length: 18 amino acids. Germline loops: CDR1 LNHNV, CDR2 YYDKDF (reference sequence). V was clipped by 2 bases and J by 4 bases; unmatched bases: 10. The CDR3 DNA follows: TGTGCCACCAGCAGAAGGACCGGACAGGGTATCGGGGCCAACGTCCTGACTTTC. As protein: CATSRRTGQGIGANVLTF.

This clonotype has ten or more counts. The chain carries TRBV11-2 and TRBJ1-6; D call uncertain. Trimming took off 5 bases at V and 4 bases at J, with 12 bases between the two ends. The germline gives CDR1 SGHAT, CDR2 FQNNGV. This CDR3 spans 15 amino acids. For the CDR3, the DNA is TGTGCCAGCAGCCACGGACTGGATTATAATTCACCCCTCCACTTT. Its translation is CASSHGLDYNSPLHF.

The sample holds a few counts of this clonotype. V is TRBV18 and J is TRBJ1-2; D perhaps matches TRBD1 (5 bases). The V gene lost 3 bases and the J gene lost 3 bases, with 8 bases spanning the gap. The CDR3 is 13 amino acids. Germline values: CDR1 KGHSH, CDR2 LQKENI. The CDR3 is CASSPSRDYGYTF. The CDR3 DNA reads TGTGCCAGCTCACCGAGCAGGGACTATGGCTACACCTTC.

This chain connects TRBV19 to TRBJ2-2, with 14 bases aligning to TRBD2. In germline, CDR1 is LNHDA, CDR2 SQIVND (reference sequence). The junction had 5 bases not matched to a gene; V was cut back by 7 bases and J by 7 bases. The CDR3 length is 15 residues. CDR3 region: CASISGLAGDGELFF. The CDR3 DNA reads as TGTGCCAGTATCTCGGGACTAGCGGGAGACGGGGAGCTGTTTTTT.

This clonotype was picked up many times. V usage is TRBV28 and J usage is TRBJ2-5, with 12 nucleotides matching TRBD1. The CDR3 extends over 14 amino acids. CDR1 is MDHEN and CDR2 is SYDVKM in the germline V gene. The trim removed 6 bases at V and 5 bases at J, leaving 4 bases unmatched. The CDR3: CASSWDRGRETQYF. The CDR3, as DNA: TGTGCCAGCAGCTGGGACAGGGGGCGGGAGACCCAGTACTTC.

There are many counts of this clonotype. The V call is TRBV11-3, the J call TRBJ2-5; D may be TRBD2 (6 bases). The CDR3 totals 15 residues. Trimming took 2 bases from V and 4 from J, leaving 14 bases between them. The germline CDR1 and CDR2 sequences are SGHNT and YENEEA. As DNA, the CDR3 is TGTGCCAGCAGCTTATCGGTGGGACTGGGAGAGACCCAGTACTTC. Amino acids: CASSLSVGLGETQYF.

Regarding this clonotype: With a much larger clone just one base away, this may be a read error. CDR3 amino acids: CAMHGAGNSYNEQFF. The CDR3 nucleotides are TGTGCCATGCACGGGGCAGGCAACTCCTACAATGAGCAGTTCTTC. The genes are TRBV10-3 and TRBJ2-1, with D perhaps assigned TRBD1 or TRBD2 (5 bases each). Germline assignment: CDR1 ENHRY and CDR2 SYGVKD. CDR3 length: 15 residues. V was trimmed by 9 bases and J by 0 bases, leaving 15 bases between them.

At least ten counts were recorded for this clonotype. The chain uses TRBV3-1 and TRBJ2-5; no clear D. The CDR3 is made up of 13 amino acids. Germline CDR1 LGHDT, CDR2 YNNKEL (reference sequence). V lost 0 bases, J lost 6 bases, and 8 bases lay in between. This CDR3 reads CASSQDSFQTQYF. In DNA, the CDR3 is TGTGCCAGCAGCCAAGACTCCTTTCAGACCCAGTACTTC.

This clonotype was counted ten times or more. The chain uses TRBV29-1 and TRBJ2-1; 7 bases align to TRBD1. Trimming took 6 bases from V and 8 from J; bases not matched to a gene: 19. The CDR3 totals 16 residues. Per the germline V gene, CDR1 is SQVTM and CDR2 is ANQGSEA. CDR3 sequence: CSVGLNRGRVLDEQFF. The CDR3 nucleotides are TGCAGCGTCGGCCTTAACAGGGGACGGGTGTTGGATGAGCAGTTCTTC.

This clonotype was recorded only once. The chain combines TRBV28 with TRBJ2-4, with TRBD2 as a possible D gene (5 bases). CDR1 is MDHEN and CDR2 is SYDVKM in the germline V gene. Trimming cost V 6 bases and J 2 bases, with 11 bases left between them. This CDR3 is 14 amino acids long. The CDR3 region has the DNA TGTGCCAGCAGGGGTAGAGGGACCAAAAACATTCAGTACTTC. The encoded protein is CASRGRGTKNIQYF. Based on the CDR3 plus reference TRBV28 and TRBJ2-4, the full variable domain is DVKVTQSSRYLVKRTGEKVFLECVQDMDHENMFWYRQDPGLGLRLIYFSYDVKMKEKGDIPEGYSVSREKKERFSLILESASTNQTSMYLCASRGRGTKNIQYFGAGTRLSVL.

This clonotype was seen many times. CDR3 residues: CASSSFYEQYF. The CDR3 coding sequence is TGTGCCAGCAGCTCCTTCTACGAGCAGTACTTC. This chain joins TRBV11-2 and TRBJ2-7; D remains ambiguous. This CDR3 contains 11 residues. Per germline, CDR1 SGHAT and CDR2 FQNNGV. V was trimmed by 4 bases and J by 3 bases, leaving 4 bases between them.

This clonotype was recorded many times. The chain employs TRBV29-1 and TRBJ1-1, with 7 bases fitting TRBD1. V lost 6 bases to trimming and J lost 0 bases; unmatched junction nucleotides: 4. Germline CDR1 is SQVTM and CDR2 is ANQGSEA. This CDR3 region has 13 residues. The CDR3: CSVQGFMNTEAFF. CDR3 bases: TGCAGCGTACAGGGGTTCATGAACACTGAAGCTTTCTTT.

This clonotype occurred many times. The J gene is TRBJ2-2, the V gene TRBV11-2, with D perhaps TRBD1 or TRBD2 (5 bases each). This CDR3 region has 16 residues. Trimming took 3 bases from V and 0 from J, leaving 11 bases between them. CDR1 and CDR2 from the germline V gene are SGHAT and FQNNGV. Here the CDR3 reads CASSFWGRTNTGELFF. DNA for the CDR3: TGTGCCAGCAGCTTCTGGGGGAGAACGAACACCGGGGAGCTGTTTTTT.

This clonotype was seen ten or more times. The V call is TRBV6-6, the J call TRBJ1-2; TRBD1 matches at 9 bases. Germline CDR1 is MNHNY and CDR2 is SVGAGI (reference sequence). With 2 bases clipped from V and 7 bases from J, the junction kept 5 bases outside the gene matches. CDR3 size: 14 residues. Written as DNA, the CDR3 is TGTGCCAGCAGTTACCGGACAGGGGATGGTGGCTACACCTTC. Translating gives CASSYRTGDGGYTF.

Many counts were recorded for this clonotype. This sequence joins TRBV11-2 and TRBJ2-3; TRBD1 is a possible D gene (7 bases). The CDR3 extends over 16 amino acids. CDR1 SGHAT and CDR2 FQNNGV come from the germline V gene. The V and J ends lost 2 bases and 3 bases respectively, with 15 bases between them. Written as DNA, the CDR3 is TGTGCCAGCAGCTTAAGACAGGGAGGTGGAACAGATACGCAGTATTTT. Translation gives CASSLRQGGGTDTQYF.

The sample holds a few counts of this clonotype. The chain couples TRBV29-1 to TRBJ2-1; the D is unclear. The V and J ends lost 5 bases and 6 bases respectively, with 14 bases between them. Germline V gene sequence: CDR1 SQVTM, CDR2 ANQGSEA. This CDR3 contains 13 residues. As DNA, the CDR3 is TGCAGCGTTTCTAATCGGCCCATCAATGAGCAGTTCTTC. Translation: CSVSNRPINEQFF.

The chain combines TRBV15 with TRBJ2-5; D not certain. Germline values: CDR1 LNHNV, CDR2 YYDKDF (reference sequence). V was trimmed by 4 bases and J by 8 bases, leaving 23 bases between them. This CDR3 has 16 residues. CDR3 region: CATSKSYSDPRETQYF. CDR3 nucleotide sequence: TGTGCCACCAGCAAGTCCTACTCAGACCCAAGAGAAACCCAGTACTTC.

This chain links TRBV28 with TRBJ1-4; 8 bases map to TRBD1. Looked up from germline, CDR1 is MDHEN and CDR2 is SYDVKM. V lost 5 bases, J lost 5 bases, and 13 bases stayed unmatched. The CDR3 is 17 amino acids. For the CDR3, the DNA is TGTGCCAGCAGTACCGGGACAGGCCTTATGGGAAATGAAAAACTGTTTTTT. It translates to CASSTGTGLMGNEKLFF.

This clonotype came up many times. The J gene is TRBJ2-7, the V gene TRBV3-1; no clear D. Trimming stripped 2 bases from V and 3 bases from J, with 8 bases between. This CDR3 has 13 residues. Germline CDR1 LGHDT, CDR2 YNNKEL (reference sequence). CDR3 sequence: CASSQNADYEQYF. CDR3 sequence (DNA): TGTGCCAGCAGCCAAAACGCCGACTACGAGCAGTACTTC.

Regarding this clonotype: At one of its ends the junction is not consistent with the germline gene, which may arise from a read error. The chain employs TRBV6-5 and TRBJ1-4; D not certain. The CDR3 has 15 residues. Germline V gives CDR1 MNHEY, CDR2 SVGAGI. CDR3 nucleotides: TGTGCCAGCAGTTACGCCCCGGGGATGCGTGAAAAACTGCTTTTT. Protein sequence: CASSYAPGMREKLLF.

The gene calls are TRBV6-1 and TRBJ2-7; unclear D gene. There are 12 residues in the CDR3. With 2 bases removed from V and 5 bases from J, the gap between germline ends came to 7 bases. The germline gives CDR1 MNHNS, CDR2 SASEGT. Written as DNA, the CDR3 is TGTGCCAGCAGTGAAAATTGGGACGAGCAGTACTTC. This encodes CASSENWDEQYF.

V and J are TRBV18 and TRBJ2-7; TRBD1 agrees at 7 bases. The V segment lost 0 bases and the J segment 3 bases; nucleotides outside the gene matches: 5. The CDR3 contains 15 residues. Germline CDR1 KGHSH, CDR2 LQKENI. CDR3 protein: CASSPPGQPDYEQYF. The CDR3 DNA sequence: TGTGCCAGCTCACCACCGGGACAGCCCGACTACGAGCAGTACTTC. Full variable domain (rest looked up from reference TRBV18 and TRBJ2-7): NAGVMQNPRHLVRRRGQEARLRCSPMKGHSHVYWYRQLPEEGLKFMVYLQKENIIDESGMPKERFSAEFPKEGPSILRIQQVVRGDSAAYFCASSPPGQPDYEQYFGPGTRLTVT.

Many counts were recorded for this clonotype. The V gene is TRBV2, the J gene TRBJ2-7; 10 bases align to TRBD2. The CDR3 covers 15 residues. Trimming at V came to 6 bases and at J to 9 bases, leaving 14 bases not matched to a gene. The germline V gene encodes CDR1 SNHLY and CDR2 FYNNEI. The CDR3: CASRGGLAIGTSQYF. In DNA, the CDR3 is TGTGCCAGCAGGGGGGGACTAGCGATTGGGACTTCGCAGTACTTC.

This clonotype was seen many times. The chain couples TRBV20-1 to TRBJ1-2, with 8 nucleotides matching TRBD1. This CDR3 contains 18 residues. Germline lookup yields CDR1 DFQATT and CDR2 SNEGSKA (reference sequence). The ends lost 1 base at V and 4 bases at J; junction bases unmatched: 17. CDR3 in DNA: TGCAGTGCTAGAGCCCCGGACAGGGATGGGTCCCTAGGCTATGGCTACACCTTC. This sequence encodes CSARAPDRDGSLGYGYTF.

This clonotype has just a few counts. CDR3 amino acids: CASSPQAGRTGVLAKNIQYF. The CDR3 nucleotides are TGTGCCAGCAGTCCCCAGGCGGGTAGGACAGGGGTTTTAGCCAAAAACATTCAGTACTTC. The chain combines TRBV28 with TRBJ2-4; 9 bases agree with TRBD1. The CDR3 sequence is 20 residues long. Trimming at V came to 5 bases and at J to 0 bases, leaving 17 bases not matched to a gene. Germline CDR1 MDHEN, CDR2 SYDVKM.

This clonotype has a handful of counts. This chain joins TRBV7-9 and TRBJ2-1, with no clear D. This CDR3 region has 11 residues. V lost 0 bases to trimming and J lost 14 bases, with 8 bases between them. From germline, CDR1 is SEHNR and CDR2 FQNEAQ (reference sequence). CDR3: CASSLALEEFF. The CDR3 DNA reads TGTGCCAGCAGCTTAGCACTCGAGGAGTTCTTC.